This is a list of T cell receptor beta chains from one sample in a study of vaccination effects on CD4 cells after COVID-19. These receptors have no identified antigens. Data came from immunoSEQ multiplex PCR; TCRdb stores just in-frame clones and leaves some out. The table lists over 55,000 clones, about 79% of them singletons, with around 3.8% in the top ten. The sample in question was CD4+ T cells from PBMCs cultured with HCoV-OC43 spike peptides, obtained before COVID-19 vaccination. The receptors were sampled from a human donor who received a COVID-19 vaccine. Both conserved end residues are part of each CDR3. D genes are given only for firm matches. Expanded clones get a size class; other rows say once, few or many, or leave the size out.

v_call	d_call	clone_size	j_call	cdr3_aa	cdr3_nt
TRBV6-4	NA	NA	TRBJ1-2	CASSGTGTGWGYTF	TGTGCCAGCAGTGGAACAGGGACCGGATGGGGCTACACCTTC
TRBV24-1	NA	NA	TRBJ2-3	CATSDNREFGTDTQYF	TGTGCCACCAGTGATAACAGGGAGTTCGGCACAGATACGCAGTATTTT
TRBV14	NA	NA	TRBJ2-3	CASSLFTGGRSDTQYF	TGTGCCAGCAGCCTTTTCACCGGGGGCCGGTCAGATACGCAGTATTTT
TRBV5-6	TRBD1	NA	TRBJ2-1	CASSSYPGQVHNEQFF	TGTGCCAGCAGCAGCTACCCGGGACAGGTCCACAATGAGCAGTTCTTC
TRBV3-1/TRBV3-2	TRBD1	NA	TRBJ2-5	CASSRTGGGQETQYF	TGTGCCAGCAGCCGAACAGGGGGCGGGCAAGAGACCCAGTACTTC
TRBV12-3/TRBV12-4	NA	NA	TRBJ1-5	CATSDGNQPQHF	TGTGCCACGTCGGATGGCAATCAGCCCCAGCATTTT
TRBV6-6	TRBD1	few	TRBJ2-3	CASRLTGGQTDTQYF	TGTGCCAGCAGGTTGACAGGGGGCCAGACAGATACGCAGTATTTT
TRBV4-1	TRBD2	NA	TRBJ2-1	CASSQSGTLNEQFF	TGCGCCAGCAGCCAAAGCGGGACTTTGAATGAGCAGTTCTTC
TRBV30	TRBD2	NA	TRBJ2-4	CAWMPRGRGGGYIQYF	TGTGCCTGGATGCCGAGGGGCCGGGGGGGAGGATACATTCAGTACTTC
TRBV4-2	NA	NA	TRBJ2-5	CASSQAPVGSPQETQYF	TGTGCCAGCAGCCAAGCCCCCGTGGGCAGTCCTCAAGAGACCCAGTACTTC
TRBV6-5	NA	NA	TRBJ2-3	CASSSRRGTSTDTQYF	TGTGCCAGCAGTTCTCGCAGGGGCACTAGCACAGATACGCAGTATTTT
TRBV15	NA	NA	TRBJ2-5	CATSSRQTQYF	TGTGCCACCAGCTCCCGGCAGACCCAGTACTTC
TRBV29-1	NA	NA	TRBJ1-2	CSVVRPNYGYTF	TGCAGCGTAGTTCGGCCTAACTATGGCTACACCTTC
TRBV5-1	NA	NA	TRBJ1-4	CASSSGTTNEKLFF	TGCGCCAGCAGCTCAGGGACAACTAATGAAAAACTGTTTTTT
TRBV27	NA	few	TRBJ2-5	CASSSQLERQETQYF	TGTGCCAGCAGTTCTCAACTAGAGAGGCAAGAGACCCAGTACTTC
TRBV29-1	TRBD1	NA	TRBJ1-4	CSVSPGTANEKLFF	TGCAGCGTATCTCCCGGGACAGCAAATGAAAAACTGTTTTTT
TRBV7-2	NA	NA	TRBJ1-1	CASAQGVNTEAFF	TGTGCCAGCGCACAGGGTGTGAACACTGAAGCTTTCTTT
TRBV6-2/TRBV6-3	NA	few	TRBJ1-3	CASSYTGARSGNTIYF	TGTGCCAGCAGTTACACGGGGGCTCGCTCTGGAAACACCATATATTTT
TRBV18	NA	NA	TRBJ1-1	CASRSGVLMNTEAFF	TGTGCCAGCCGATCAGGGGTACTCATGAACACTGAAGCTTTCTTT
TRBV24-1	NA	NA	TRBJ1-2	CATSDLPGGFNYGYTF	TGTGCCACCAGTGATTTGCCGGGGGGATTTAACTATGGCTACACCTTC
TRBV5-1	TRBD2	NA	TRBJ2-1	CASRVSAGGNDEQFF	TGCGCCAGCAGGGTTAGTGCGGGGGGGAACGATGAGCAGTTCTTC
TRBV7-3	NA	few	TRBJ2-2	CASSLRGNSFFGGELFF	TGTGCCAGCAGCTTAAGAGGAAATTCGTTCTTTGGCGGGGAGCTGTTTTTT
TRBV18	NA	NA	TRBJ2-3	CASSGDTDTQYF	TGTGCCAGCTCAGGGGACACAGATACGCAGTATTTT
TRBV9	TRBD2	once	TRBJ2-5	CASSVASGGLATETQYF	TGTGCCAGCAGCGTAGCGAGTGGGGGACTAGCGACAGAGACCCAGTACTTC
TRBV4-1	NA	NA	TRBJ1-3	CASSQASTAGNTIYF	TGCGCCAGCAGCCAAGCTTCCACCGCGGGAAACACCATATATTTT
TRBV18	NA	NA	TRBJ1-3	CASLRLLGTGNTIYF	TGTGCCAGCTTACGCCTCCTGGGGACTGGAAACACCATATATTTT
TRBV6-5	TRBD1	NA	TRBJ1-2	CASSRDRIYGYTF	TGTGCCAGCAGCCGGGACAGGATCTATGGCTACACCTTC
TRBV4-2	TRBD1	NA	TRBJ1-5	CASSHYFGTGGPGSDQPQHF	TGTGCCAGCAGCCACTATTTCGGGACAGGGGGGCCGGGAAGTGATCAGCCCCAGCATTTT
TRBV9	NA	NA	TRBJ2-3	CASSIRPRGTDTQYF	TGTGCCAGCAGCATTAGGCCGCGTGGCACAGATACGCAGTATTTT
TRBV3-1/TRBV3-2	TRBD2	NA	TRBJ2-1	CASSQDVTTSGRDEQFF	TGTGCCAGCAGCCAAGATGTTACGACTAGCGGGCGAGATGAGCAGTTCTTC
TRBV3-1/TRBV3-2	TRBD1	NA	TRBJ1-4	CASSQVRGRREKLFF	TGTGCCAGCAGCCAAGTGAGGGGGCGCCGGGAAAAACTGTTTTTT
TRBV6-1	TRBD1	NA	TRBJ1-1	CASSGTGTGGFYPEAFF	TGTGCCAGCAGTGGGACCGGGACAGGGGGCTTCTACCCTGAAGCTTTCTTT
TRBV2	TRBD1	NA	TRBJ1-1	CASKSGTATYEAFF	TGTGCCAGCAAATCCGGGACAGCCACCTATGAAGCTTTCTTT
TRBV12-3/TRBV12-4	NA	NA	TRBJ1-1	CATKAGGTSEAFF	TGTGCCACCAAAGCGGGGGGGACTTCTGAAGCTTTCTTT
TRBV5-1	NA	NA	TRBJ1-1	CASSPGGGRNTEAFF	TGCGCCAGCAGCCCTGGTGGGGGGAGGAACACTGAAGCTTTCTTT
TRBV6-6	TRBD1	NA	TRBJ2-2	CASSQRQGSSTGELFF	TGTGCCAGCAGTCAACGACAGGGCTCCAGCACCGGGGAGCTGTTTTTT
TRBV24-1	NA	NA	TRBJ2-5	CATSSGAGAGETQYF	TGTGCCACCAGTTCAGGTGCGGGGGCGGGGGAGACCCAGTACTTC
TRBV6-5	NA	NA	TRBJ1-2	CASMTYAGNYGYTF	TGTGCCAGCATGACGTACGCCGGGAACTATGGCTACACCTTC
TRBV4-3	NA	NA	TRBJ2-1	CASSPDRINEQFF	TGCGCCAGCAGCCCCGACAGGATCAATGAGCAGTTCTTC
TRBV6-6	NA	NA	TRBJ2-4	CASRSGSLAKNIQYF	TGTGCCAGCAGGTCCGGGTCCTTAGCCAAAAACATTCAGTACTTC
TRBV24-1	NA	NA	TRBJ1-2	CATSDGSLEGYTF	TGTGCCACCAGTGACGGGTCTCTGGAGGGCTACACCTTC
TRBV6-2/TRBV6-3	NA	few	TRBJ1-1	CASSYQGIEAFF	TGTGCCAGCAGTTACCAGGGGATTGAAGCTTTCTTT
TRBV6-1	NA	NA	TRBJ1-4	CASSEEGPGRKGEKLFF	TGTGCCAGCAGTGAAGAGGGACCGGGGCGGAAAGGCGAAAAACTGTTTTTT
TRBV18	NA	NA	TRBJ1-1	CASSPLGEGGEAFF	TGTGCCAGCTCCCCTCTCGGAGAGGGGGGGGAAGCTTTCTTT
TRBV9	NA	few	TRBJ1-1	CASSGGDGNTEAFF	TGTGCCAGCAGCGGCGGGGACGGGAACACTGAAGCTTTCTTT
TRBV29-1	NA	NA	TRBJ1-3	CSVAGNSGNTIYF	TGCAGCGTTGCGGGTAACTCTGGAAACACCATATATTTT
TRBV2	NA	NA	TRBJ2-5	CASSEGGGWGRSETQYF	TGTGCCAGCAGTGAAGGGGGTGGGTGGGGTAGGTCGGAGACCCAGTACTTC
TRBV28	NA	NA	TRBJ2-3	CASSYGGLSTDTQYF	TGTGCCAGCAGTTACGGGGGCCTTAGCACAGATACGCAGTATTTT
TRBV2	TRBD1	NA	TRBJ2-3	CASSRTGRTDTQYF	TGTGCCAGCAGTCGGACAGGGAGAACAGATACGCAGTATTTT
TRBV3-1/TRBV3-2	TRBD2	NA	TRBJ2-1	CASSLRLASGAYNEQFF	TGTGCCAGCAGCCTACGACTGGCTAGCGGGGCATACAATGAGCAGTTCTTC
TRBV6-5	TRBD1	NA	TRBJ2-1	CASTMTGSDEQFF	TGTGCCAGCACTATGACAGGGAGCGATGAGCAGTTCTTC
TRBV11-3	TRBD1	few	TRBJ2-2	CASSLEVGTGNTGELFF	TGTGCCAGCAGCTTAGAGGTGGGGACAGGGAACACCGGGGAGCTGTTTTTT
TRBV21-1	NA	NA	TRBJ1-1	CASSKAGKNLTEAFF	TGTGCCAGCAGCAAAGCGGGGAAGAACCTCACTGAAGCTTTCTTT
TRBV19	NA	NA	TRBJ1-5	CASGPRLEQPQHF	TGTGCCAGTGGCCCTCGGTTGGAACAGCCCCAGCATTTT
TRBV28	NA	NA	TRBJ1-2	CASSTSPSNYGYTF	TGTGCCAGCAGTACCTCTCCGTCTAACTATGGCTACACCTTC
TRBV5-1	TRBD1	NA	TRBJ1-1	CASSSGQLNTEAFF	TGCGCCAGCAGCTCGGGACAGTTGAACACTGAAGCTTTCTTT
TRBV5-8	TRBD1	NA	TRBJ1-5	CASSYRGGNQPQHF	TGTGCCAGCAGCTACAGGGGGGGCAATCAGCCCCAGCATTTT
TRBV5-4	NA	NA	TRBJ1-2	CASSLADRVGYTF	TGTGCCAGCAGCTTGGCCGATCGTGTCGGCTACACCTTC
TRBV2	NA	NA	TRBJ1-4	CASSSPENEKLFF	TGTGCCAGCAGTTCCCCCGAGAATGAAAAACTGTTTTTT
TRBV6-6	NA	NA	TRBJ1-1	CASSYSRSNTEAFF	TGTGCCAGCAGTTACAGTAGGTCGAACACTGAAGCTTTCTTT